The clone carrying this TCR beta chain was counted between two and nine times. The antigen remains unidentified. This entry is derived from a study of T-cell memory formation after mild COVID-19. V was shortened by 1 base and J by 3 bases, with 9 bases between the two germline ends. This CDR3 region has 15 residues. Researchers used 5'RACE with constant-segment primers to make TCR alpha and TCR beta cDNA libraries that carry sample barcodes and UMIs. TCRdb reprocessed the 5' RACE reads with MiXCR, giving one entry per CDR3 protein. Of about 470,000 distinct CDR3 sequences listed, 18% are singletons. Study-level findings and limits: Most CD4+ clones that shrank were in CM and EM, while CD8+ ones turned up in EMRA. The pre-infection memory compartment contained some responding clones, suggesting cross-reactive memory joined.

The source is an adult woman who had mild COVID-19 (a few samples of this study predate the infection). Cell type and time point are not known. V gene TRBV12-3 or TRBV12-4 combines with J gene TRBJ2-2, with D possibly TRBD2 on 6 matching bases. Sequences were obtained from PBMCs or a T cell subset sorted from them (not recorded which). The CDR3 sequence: CASSLEEGYTGELFF. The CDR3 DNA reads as TGTGCCAGCAGTTTAGAGGAGGGTTACACCGGGGAGCTGTTTTTT.